This TCR beta chain was retrieved from a study of PD-L1 blockade in urothelial cancer listed by TCRdb under 2017. With respect to the entire study: Therapy was started in the mid-2010s for all patients, and atezolizumab 1,200 mg was administered intravenously every 3 weeks. About 85% of the roughly 29 patients were males with bladder-origin urothelial cancer, and 18 of 29 reported a prior smoking history. An ECOG performance status of 0 or 1 was recorded for the patients, and 0 to 3 prior chemotherapy regimens had been received by the patients. Blood samples were analyzed 3 weeks after the start of treatment (second dose) and 6 weeks after the start of treatment. A median of about 150,000 T cells and 80,000 to 100,000 unique TCRs was obtained from blood samples, and a median clonality of 0.080 was observed. Somatic, immune and clinical correlates of response to PD-L1 blockade with atezolizumab in urothelial cancer were the focus of an exploratory multi-omic analysis. Pretreatment tumor samples and matched peripheral blood, collected serially before and after atezolizumab treatment, underwent TCR sequencing. Durable clinical benefit was defined as progression-free survival longer than 6 months, and TCR features were also tested against progression-free and overall survival. In the same patients who had TCR sequencing, pretreatment tumors also underwent whole exome sequencing and RNA sequencing. Durable clinical benefit was achieved by nine patients but not by the remaining 20. Pretreatment blood TCR-seq was available for around 29 patients, at least one posttreatment blood collection was obtained for around 24 patients, and tumor TCR-seq was available for around 24 patients.

Points the paper makes about the study in general: A pretreatment peripheral blood TCR clonality below the median was linked to improved progression-free and overall survival. Small sample size (n ≈ 29) and many exploratory analyses mean the results are intended to be hypothesis-generating. Patients with durable benefit showed greater expansion of tumor-associated TCR clones in peripheral blood 3 weeks after starting treatment (n ≈ 21, p = 0.022).

CDR1 and CDR2 are read off the germline V gene as SGDLS and YYNGEE. The trim is 0 bases for V and 0 bases for J, with a gap of 6 bases between the germline ends. From the cysteine up to the phenylalanine, the CDR3 has a length of 14 residues. Kept here is only the CDR3 DNA, which spans 42 bases and is read in frame from base 1. Synthetic TCR analog templates were spiked into each PCR so that absolute template abundance could be estimated from read counts. The immunoSEQ assay used bias-controlled V and J gene primers to amplify TCRbeta CDR3 regions from genomic DNA. Rearranged TCRbeta segments were sequenced at approximately 20X coverage. The study's own analysis went as follows. Sequencing errors were corrected by clustering and CDR3s were annotated against IMGT to assign V, D and J genes. Out-of-frame and stop-codon sequences were excluded, and only productive TCRbeta rearrangements were used in downstream analyses. To compute clonality, Shannon entropy was normalized by the log of the number of unique productive sequences and then subtracted from one. Clones differing between time points or between blood and tumor were identified using Fisher's exact test with Benjamini-Hochberg correction, with an adjusted p below 0.01 applied as the threshold. The table was pulled from immuneACCESS by TCRdb, which kept in-frame rearrangements only. Such tables lose some clones; where checked, under half of the loss comes from unresolved V genes, and the rest has no known cause. V, J and clone size reflect that table, while D and trimming were determined from the DNA. The table for this sample lists about 110,000 clones; over 75% of them were counted only once. The ten biggest clones cover 2.4% of the sample.

A total of 29 patients with locally advanced or metastatic urothelial carcinoma, treated at Memorial Sloan Kettering on a trial protocol, made up the cohort. Peripheral blood mononuclear cells were collected pretreatment and during treatment, with between 1 and 8 total time points per patient. The Qiagen DNeasy Blood extraction kit was used to purify genomic DNA from total PBMCs and from tumor samples. Collected pretreatment and during treatment, PBMCs were isolated and stored as previously described. Concerning this clone: The clone's antigen remains unknown. Per-base qualities were not stored, and no clone one base away is much larger.

The input for sequencing was PBMCs, taken around atezolizumab (anti-PD-L1) treatment. Rearrangement joined TRBV9 to TRBJ2-5; the D gene is perhaps TRBD2, on 6 matching bases. The source is a man aged 50-59 years with urothelial cancer. The sequenced DNA: TGTGCCAGCAGCGTAGCGGGGGACCAAGAGACCCAGTACTTC. It translates as CASSVAGDQETQYF.